These 3 T cell receptor beta chains share one sample of origin, sequenced in a study of T cell repertoires in cytomegalovirus infection. A single record per CDR3 protein comes from TCRdb applying MiXCR to the reads. The table records about 260,000 distinct CDR3 sequences, about 13% of them present only once. Sequenced input: PBMCs. These receptors were obtained from a human donor in good health (CMV status not recorded). Some clones in this sample may be carry-over from other donors' samples.

This rearrangement joins TRBV6-6 to TRBJ2-2; tentative D call: TRBD2 (7 bases). Germline V CDR1 and CDR2: MNHNY, SVGAGI (reference sequence). The CDR3 runs 18 residues. Trimming removed 7 bases at V and 5 bases at J, with 26 bases between. The CDR3 protein is CASKIGGRGARYTGELFF. DNA for the CDR3: TGTGCCAGCAAAATTGGGGGGAGGGGGGCGCGATATACCGGGGAGCTGTTTTTT.

This clonotype was seen only a few times. The rearrangement links TRBV7-9 to TRBJ1-4; the D gene is possibly TRBD1 (6 bases). Trimming removed 5 bases from V and 7 bases from J, with 14 bases in between. Germline V gives CDR1 SEHNR, CDR2 FQNEAQ (reference sequence). The CDR3 has 14 amino acids. CDR3 protein: CASSRRTESEKLFF. CDR3 nucleotide sequence: TGTGCCAGCAGCCGGAGGACAGAGTCTGAAAAACTGTTTTTT.

This clonotype was detected many times. The chain is built from TRBV7-2 and TRBJ2-7; D is possibly TRBD2 (6 bases). Trimming pared 1 base from V and 0 bases from J, leaving 10 bases between. The V gene's germline CDR1 is SGHTA and CDR2 FQGNSA. There are 15 residues in the CDR3. The CDR3 DNA is TGTGCCAGCAGCTTAGTCCCCGGGAGCTCCTACGAGCAGTACTTC. Protein sequence: CASSLVPGSSYEQYF.